This TCR beta chain was observed in a study of T-cell memory formation after mild COVID-19. Study-level information: Largely donor-specific TCR clusters were found.

Study observations and caveats: CD8+ contracting clones occupied EMRA, while CD4+ ones occupied mainly CM and EM. There were some responding clones in pre-infection memory, which suggested that cross-reactive memory had joined.

V dropped 0 bases and J dropped 1 base, with 8 bases sitting between them. CDR1 SGHDT and CDR2 YYEEEE come from the germline V gene. CDR3 size: 14 residues. This clonotype was seen more than once but under ten times. What it binds is not known. UMIs and sample barcodes were carried by the TCR alpha and TCR beta cDNA libraries that 5'RACE produced using constant-segment primers. TCRdb re-called the 5' RACE reads with MiXCR, one entry per CDR3 protein. Of under 700,000 distinct CDR3 sequences listed, about 20% were seen once; the top ten hold around 13%. The chain combines TRBV5-6 with TRBJ2-7; D not resolved. The sequence was collected from an adult woman who had mild COVID-19 (a few samples of this study predate the infection). Cell type and time point are not known. The source material was PBMCs or a T cell subset sorted from them (not recorded which). For the CDR3, the DNA is TGTGCCAGCAGCTTGGGGTACAGATCCTACGAGCAGTACTTC. The encoded protein is CASSLGYRSYEQYF.